This T cell receptor beta chain emerged from a study of Graves' ophthalmopathy and Graves' hyperthyroidism. CAS ≥3, NOSPECS ≥4, moderate-to-severe activity and duration under 3 months marked donors with ophthalmopathy. Additional autoimmune diseases, uncontrolled infections, pregnancy or lactation disqualified patients. PBMCs had their origin in fresh peripheral blood (over 8.5 ml). There are a few counts of this clonotype. Its antigen remains unidentified. Using RNA transcripts, the TCR beta CDR3 regions were amplified. HTBI-primed RT-PCR formed the first round, and a multiplex PCR formed the second. TCRdb ran MiXCR on the multiplex PCR reads and lists one entry per CDR3 protein. The sample shows around 400,000 distinct CDR3 sequences, around 20% of them seen only once. Whole-study findings and limits: Among thyroid clonotypes expanded above 0.001 frequency, most also appeared in blood.

This TCR was sampled from a woman under 30 with Graves' ophthalmopathy. The sequenced sample was peripheral blood.

CDR3 loop: CASSHTTGVSYEQYF. The CDR3, as DNA: TGCGCCAGCAGCCATACGACAGGGGTTTCCTACGAGCAGTACTTC. The rearrangement joins TRBV4-3 to TRBJ2-7; 8 bases fit TRBD1. The CDR3 totals 15 residues. Germline V lookup: CDR1 LGHNA, CDR2 YSLEER. The J segment lost 1 base and the V segment lost 3 bases, leaving 5 bases of the junction unmatched.